This T cell receptor (beta chain) was identified during a study of T cell responses to AZD1222 COVID-19 vaccine. This CDR3 spans 15 amino acids. V lost 3 bases to trimming and J lost 5 bases; unmatched junction nucleotides: 4. In germline, CDR1 is SGDLS, CDR2 YYNGEE. Clones were sequenced by immunoSEQ multiplex PCR, and TCRdb holds only the in-frame ones, with some missing. The sample includes about 130,000 clones, 80% to 95% of them seen just once. This chain connects TRBV9 to TRBJ2-1; 11 bases are shared with TRBD2. Material: peripheral blood, obtained 28 days after the second AZD1222 dose. This TCR was sampled from an adult who received the AZD1222 COVID-19 vaccine. The CDR3, as DNA: TGTGCCAGCAGCGACGGGACTAGCGGACACAATGAGCAGTTCTTC. Its protein is CASSDGTSGHNEQFF.